This T cell receptor beta chain was obtained from a study of blood T cell repertoires in COVID-19. On the study more broadly: Nucleic acid was either cDNA or gDNA, and it came from T cells, B-cell-depleted T cells, or PBMCs.

Generated by immunoSEQ multiplex PCR, the TCRdb table keeps only in-frame clones and is missing some. Among a few hundred thousand clones, 90% to 95% were seen once, and the ten largest hold approximately 1.2%. Germline V gene sequence: CDR1 LGHDT, CDR2 YNNKEL (reference sequence). This CDR3 has 13 amino acids. V was cut by 0 bases and J by 6 bases, with 6 bases left in between. Regarding this clone: The sample carries other DNA sequences with the same CDR3.

The sequenced sample consisted of PBMCs or T cells enriched from blood (not recorded which). This clonotype was obtained from a human donor in a cohort exposed to, infected with or recovered from COVID-19 (not recorded which). The donor label of this sample is uncertain. The J gene is TRBJ1-5, the V gene TRBV3-1 (or the pseudogene TRBV3-2); D is unresolved. DNA of the CDR3: TGTGCCAGCAGCCAAGATCGAGGTCAGCCCCAGCATTTT. Translation gives CASSQDRGQPQHF.